These 3 T cell receptor beta chains originate from one sample sequenced in a study of blood T cell repertoires in COVID-19. TCRdb's copy holds only in-frame clones and misses some; the assay was immunoSEQ multiplex PCR. The sample shows 150,000 to 200,000 clones, more than 75% of them seen only once. The sequenced sample was peripheral blood. The receptors originated from a woman in her 70s with acute or convalescent COVID-19.

The chain combines TRBV7-3 with TRBJ1-4; D is perhaps TRBD1 (5 bases). Trimming left V 5 bases short and J 7 bases short, with 32 bases between. This CDR3 region has 20 residues. Per the germline V gene, CDR1 is SGHTA and CDR2 is FQGTGA. Here the CDR3 reads CASSPNPREGHTKGGEKLFF. CDR3 DNA: TGTGCCAGCAGCCCGAACCCGAGGGAGGGGCATACCAAAGGAGGTGAAAAACTGTTTTTT.

V usage is TRBV5-4 and J usage is TRBJ1-5; 9 bases line up with TRBD1. CDR1 and CDR2 from the germline V gene are SGHNT and YYREEE (reference sequence). CDR3 length: 17 amino acids. The J segment lost 0 bases and the V segment lost 4 bases, leaving 8 bases of the junction unmatched. The CDR3 sequence: CASSNTDRGYSNQPQHF. CDR3 nucleotides: TGTGCCAGCAGCAACACAGACAGGGGGTATAGCAATCAGCCCCAGCATTTT. The whole variable domain, filled in from reference TRBV5-4 and TRBJ1-5, reads ETGVTQSPTHLIKTRGQQVTLRCSSQSGHNTVSWYQQALGQGPQFIFQYYREEENGRGNFPPRFSGLQFPNYSSELNVNALELDDSALYLCASSNTDRGYSNQPQHFGDGTRLSIL.

This chain joins TRBV6-5 and TRBJ2-7, with 7 bases aligning to TRBD1. The CDR3 runs 14 residues. Germline CDR1 and CDR2: MNHEY and SVGAGI. With V trimmed by 6 bases and J by 2 bases, 7 bases remained unmatched. CDR3 sequence reads: CASSRDRPPYEQYF. The CDR3 DNA reads TGTGCCAGCAGCAGGGACAGACCGCCCTACGAGCAGTACTTC.